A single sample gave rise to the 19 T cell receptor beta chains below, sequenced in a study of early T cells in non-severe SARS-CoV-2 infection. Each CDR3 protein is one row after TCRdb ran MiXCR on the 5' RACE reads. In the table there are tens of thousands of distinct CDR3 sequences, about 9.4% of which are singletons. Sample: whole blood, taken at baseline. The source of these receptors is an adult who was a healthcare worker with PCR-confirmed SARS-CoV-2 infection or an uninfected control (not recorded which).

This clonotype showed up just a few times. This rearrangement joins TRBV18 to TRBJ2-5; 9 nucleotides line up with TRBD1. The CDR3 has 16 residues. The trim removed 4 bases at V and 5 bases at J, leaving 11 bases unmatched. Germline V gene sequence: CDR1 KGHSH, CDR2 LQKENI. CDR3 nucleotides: TGTGCCAGCTCACAACGGACAGGGGCAGTAAGGGAGACCCAGTACTTC. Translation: CASSQRTGAVRETQYF.

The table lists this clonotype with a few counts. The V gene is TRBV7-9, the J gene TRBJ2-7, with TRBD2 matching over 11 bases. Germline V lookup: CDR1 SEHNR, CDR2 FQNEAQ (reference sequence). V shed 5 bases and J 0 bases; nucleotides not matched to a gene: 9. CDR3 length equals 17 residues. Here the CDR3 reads CASSPLAGGGPSYEQYF. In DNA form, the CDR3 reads TGTGCCAGCAGCCCCCTAGCGGGAGGAGGCCCCTCCTACGAGCAGTACTTC.

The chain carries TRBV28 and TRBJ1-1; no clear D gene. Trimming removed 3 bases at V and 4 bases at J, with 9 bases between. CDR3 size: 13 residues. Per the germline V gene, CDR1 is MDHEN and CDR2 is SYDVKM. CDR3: CASSFSGVTEAFF. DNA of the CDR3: TGTGCCAGCAGTTTCTCTGGGGTCACTGAAGCTTTCTTT. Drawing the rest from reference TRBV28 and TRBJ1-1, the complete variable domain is DVKVTQSSRYLVKRTGEKVFLECVQDMDHENMFWYRQDPGLGLRLIYFSYDVKMKEKGDIPEGYSVSREKKERFSLILESASTNQTSMYLCASSFSGVTEAFFGQGTRLTVV.

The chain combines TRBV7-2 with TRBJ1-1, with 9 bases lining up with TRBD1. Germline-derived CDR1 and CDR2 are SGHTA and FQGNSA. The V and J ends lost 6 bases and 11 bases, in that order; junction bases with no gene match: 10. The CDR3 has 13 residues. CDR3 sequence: CASSSDRGSEAFF. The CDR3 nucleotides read TGTGCCAGCAGTTCAGACAGGGGGTCAGAGGCTTTCTTT.

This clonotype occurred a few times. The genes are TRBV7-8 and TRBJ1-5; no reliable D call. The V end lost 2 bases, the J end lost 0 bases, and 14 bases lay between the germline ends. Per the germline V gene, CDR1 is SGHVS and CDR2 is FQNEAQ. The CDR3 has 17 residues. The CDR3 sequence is CASSLPSGGYSNQPQHF. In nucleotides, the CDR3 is TGTGCCAGCAGCTTACCCAGTGGCGGGTATAGCAATCAGCCCCAGCATTTT.

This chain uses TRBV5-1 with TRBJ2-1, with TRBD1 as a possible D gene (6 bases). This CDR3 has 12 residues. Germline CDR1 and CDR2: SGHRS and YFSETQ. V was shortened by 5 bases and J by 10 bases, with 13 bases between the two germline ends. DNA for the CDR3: TGCGCCAGCAGGGGGGCGGGCGGCGAGCAGTTCTTC. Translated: CASRGAGGEQFF.

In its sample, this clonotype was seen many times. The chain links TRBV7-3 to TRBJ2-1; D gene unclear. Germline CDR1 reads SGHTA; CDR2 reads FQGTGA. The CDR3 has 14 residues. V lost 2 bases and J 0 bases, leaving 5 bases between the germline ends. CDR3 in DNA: TGTGCCAGCAGCTTACTCGACTCCTACAATGAGCAGTTCTTC. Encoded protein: CASSLLDSYNEQFF.

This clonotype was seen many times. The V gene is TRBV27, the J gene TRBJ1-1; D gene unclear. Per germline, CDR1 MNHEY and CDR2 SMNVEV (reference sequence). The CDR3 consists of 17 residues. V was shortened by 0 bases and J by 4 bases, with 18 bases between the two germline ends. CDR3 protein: CASSLSQKGIGATEAFF. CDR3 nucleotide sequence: TGTGCCAGCAGTTTATCGCAGAAAGGGATCGGAGCCACTGAAGCTTTCTTT.

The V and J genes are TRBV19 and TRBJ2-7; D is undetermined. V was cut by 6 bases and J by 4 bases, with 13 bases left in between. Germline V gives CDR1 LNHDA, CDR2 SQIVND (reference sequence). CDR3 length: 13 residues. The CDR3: CASSSSALYEQYF. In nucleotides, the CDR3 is TGTGCCAGTAGCTCCAGTGCCCTGTACGAGCAGTACTTC.

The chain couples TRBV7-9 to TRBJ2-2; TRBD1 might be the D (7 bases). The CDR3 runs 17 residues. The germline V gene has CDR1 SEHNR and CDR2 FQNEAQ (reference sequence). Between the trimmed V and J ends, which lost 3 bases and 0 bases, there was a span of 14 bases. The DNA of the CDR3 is TGTGCCAGCAGCTTCCCCAGGGGGGCCCCGAACACCGGGGAGCTGTTTTTT. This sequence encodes CASSFPRGAPNTGELFF.

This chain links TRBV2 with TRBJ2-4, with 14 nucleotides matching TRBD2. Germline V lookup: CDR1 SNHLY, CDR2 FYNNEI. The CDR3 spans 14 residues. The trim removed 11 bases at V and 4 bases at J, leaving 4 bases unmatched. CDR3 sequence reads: CAGGTSGRKNIQYF. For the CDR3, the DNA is TGTGCCGGAGGGACTAGCGGGAGAAAAAACATTCAGTACTTC.

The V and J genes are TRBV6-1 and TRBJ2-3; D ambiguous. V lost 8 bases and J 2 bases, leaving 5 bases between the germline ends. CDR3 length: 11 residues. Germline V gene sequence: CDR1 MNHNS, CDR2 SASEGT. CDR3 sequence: CASDLTDTQYF. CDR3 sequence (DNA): TGTGCCAGCGACCTCACAGATACGCAGTATTTT.

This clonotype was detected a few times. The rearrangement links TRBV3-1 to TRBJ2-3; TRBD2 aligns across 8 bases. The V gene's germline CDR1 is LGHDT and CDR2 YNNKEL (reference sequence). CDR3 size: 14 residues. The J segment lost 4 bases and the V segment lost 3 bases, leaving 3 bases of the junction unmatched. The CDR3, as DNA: TGTGCCAGCAGCCACACAGCGGGAGCAGATACGCAGTATTTT. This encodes CASSHTAGADTQYF.

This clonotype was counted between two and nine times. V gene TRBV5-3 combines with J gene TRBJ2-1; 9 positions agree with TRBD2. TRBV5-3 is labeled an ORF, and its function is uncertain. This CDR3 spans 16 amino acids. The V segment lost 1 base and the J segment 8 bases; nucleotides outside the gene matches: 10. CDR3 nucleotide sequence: TGTGCCAGAAGCTTGATTGCGGGAGGGCCTGAAGATGAGCAGTTCTTC. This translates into CARSLIAGGPEDEQFF.

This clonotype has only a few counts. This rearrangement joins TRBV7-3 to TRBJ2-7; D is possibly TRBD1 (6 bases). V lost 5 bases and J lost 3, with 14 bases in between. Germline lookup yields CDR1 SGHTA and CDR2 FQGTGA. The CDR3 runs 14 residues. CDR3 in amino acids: CASSPGVGVYEQYF. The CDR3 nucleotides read TGTGCCAGCAGCCCAGGGGTGGGGGTCTACGAGCAGTACTTC.

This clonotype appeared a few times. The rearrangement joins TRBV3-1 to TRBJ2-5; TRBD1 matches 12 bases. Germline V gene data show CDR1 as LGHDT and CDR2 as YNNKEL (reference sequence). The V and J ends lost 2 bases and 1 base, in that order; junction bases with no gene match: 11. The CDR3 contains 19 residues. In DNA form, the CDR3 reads TGTGCCAGCAGCCAACAACCGGGACAGGGGGCCGGTCGCCAAGAGACCCAGTACTTC. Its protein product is CASSQQPGQGAGRQETQYF.

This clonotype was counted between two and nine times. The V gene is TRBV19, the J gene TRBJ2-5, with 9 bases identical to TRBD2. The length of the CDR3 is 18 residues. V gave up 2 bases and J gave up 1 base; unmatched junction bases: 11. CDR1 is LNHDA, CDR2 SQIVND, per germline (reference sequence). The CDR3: CASSIRPSGNARQETQYF. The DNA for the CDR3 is TGTGCCAGTAGTATACGGCCTAGCGGGAATGCTCGCCAAGAGACCCAGTACTTC.

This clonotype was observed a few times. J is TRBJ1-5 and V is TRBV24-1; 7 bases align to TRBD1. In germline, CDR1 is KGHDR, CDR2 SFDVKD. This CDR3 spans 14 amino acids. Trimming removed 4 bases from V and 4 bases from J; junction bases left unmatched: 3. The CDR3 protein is CATSDQGQNQPQHF. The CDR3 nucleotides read TGTGCCACCAGTGACCAGGGACAGAATCAGCCCCAGCATTTT.

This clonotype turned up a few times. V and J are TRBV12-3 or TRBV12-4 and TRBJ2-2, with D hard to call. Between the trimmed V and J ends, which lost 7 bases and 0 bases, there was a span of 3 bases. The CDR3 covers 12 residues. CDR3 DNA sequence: TGTGCCAGCACAGCGAACACCGGGGAGCTGTTTTTT. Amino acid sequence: CASTANTGELFF.